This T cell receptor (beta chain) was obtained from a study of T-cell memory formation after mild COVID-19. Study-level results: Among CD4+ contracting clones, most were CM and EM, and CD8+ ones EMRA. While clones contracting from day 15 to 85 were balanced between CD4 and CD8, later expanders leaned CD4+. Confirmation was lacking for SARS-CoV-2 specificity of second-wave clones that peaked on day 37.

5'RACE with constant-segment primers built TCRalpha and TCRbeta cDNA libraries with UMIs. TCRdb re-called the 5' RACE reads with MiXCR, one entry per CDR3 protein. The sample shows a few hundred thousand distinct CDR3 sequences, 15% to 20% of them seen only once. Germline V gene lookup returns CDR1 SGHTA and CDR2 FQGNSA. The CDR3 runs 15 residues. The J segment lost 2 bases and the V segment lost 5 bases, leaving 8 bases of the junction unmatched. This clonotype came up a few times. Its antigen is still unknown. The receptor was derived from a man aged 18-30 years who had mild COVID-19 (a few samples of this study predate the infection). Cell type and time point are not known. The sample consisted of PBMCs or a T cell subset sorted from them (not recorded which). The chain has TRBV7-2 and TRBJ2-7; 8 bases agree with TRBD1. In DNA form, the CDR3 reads TGTGCCAGCAGCCCCGCAGCAGGGGGCCCCTACGAGCAGTACTTC. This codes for CASSPAAGGPYEQYF.